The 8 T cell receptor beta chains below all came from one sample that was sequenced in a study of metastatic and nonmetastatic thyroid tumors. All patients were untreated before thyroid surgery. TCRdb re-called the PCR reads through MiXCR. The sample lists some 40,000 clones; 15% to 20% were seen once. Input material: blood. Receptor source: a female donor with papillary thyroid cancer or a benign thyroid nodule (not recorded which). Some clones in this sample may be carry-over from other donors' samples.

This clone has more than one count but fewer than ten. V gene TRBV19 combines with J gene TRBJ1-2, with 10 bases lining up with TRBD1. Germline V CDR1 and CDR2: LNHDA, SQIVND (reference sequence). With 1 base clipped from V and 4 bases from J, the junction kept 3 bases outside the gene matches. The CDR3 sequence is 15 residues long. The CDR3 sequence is CASSIGDRGFYGYTF. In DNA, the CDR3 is TGTGCCAGTAGTATAGGGGACAGGGGATTCTATGGCTACACCTTC.

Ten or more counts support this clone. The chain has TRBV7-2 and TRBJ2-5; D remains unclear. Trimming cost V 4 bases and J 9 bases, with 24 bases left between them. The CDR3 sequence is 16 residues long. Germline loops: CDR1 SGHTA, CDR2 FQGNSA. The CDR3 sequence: CASSSTFGRTVRSQYF. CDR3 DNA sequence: TGTGCCAGCAGCTCTACATTCGGACGAACGGTTAGGTCCCAGTACTTC.

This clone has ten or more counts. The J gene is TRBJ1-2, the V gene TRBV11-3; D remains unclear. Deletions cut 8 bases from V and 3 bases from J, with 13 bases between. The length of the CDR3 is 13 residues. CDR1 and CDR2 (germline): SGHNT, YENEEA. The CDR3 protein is CASRGRPDYGYTF. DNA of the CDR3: TGTGCCAGCCGAGGCAGGCCCGACTATGGCTACACCTTC.

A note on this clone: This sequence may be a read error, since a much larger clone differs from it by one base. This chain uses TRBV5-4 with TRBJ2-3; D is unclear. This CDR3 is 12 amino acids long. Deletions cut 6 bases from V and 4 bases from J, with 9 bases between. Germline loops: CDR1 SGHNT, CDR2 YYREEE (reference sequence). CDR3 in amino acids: CASNSNSDTQYF. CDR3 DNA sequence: TGTGCCAGCAACTCAAACTCAGATACGCAGTATTTT.

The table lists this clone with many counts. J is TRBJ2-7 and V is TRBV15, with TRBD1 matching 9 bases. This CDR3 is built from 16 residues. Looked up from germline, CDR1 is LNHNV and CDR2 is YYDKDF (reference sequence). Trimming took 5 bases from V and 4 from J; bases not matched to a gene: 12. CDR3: CATSSPEGTGPYEQYF. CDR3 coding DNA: TGTGCCACCAGCTCACCCGAGGGGACAGGGCCATACGAGCAGTACTTC.

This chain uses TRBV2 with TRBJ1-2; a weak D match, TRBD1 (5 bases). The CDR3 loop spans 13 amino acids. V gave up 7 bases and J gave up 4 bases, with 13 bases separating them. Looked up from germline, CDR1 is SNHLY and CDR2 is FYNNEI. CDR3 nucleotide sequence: TGTGCCAGCACGGGGCGGCTCGGCTATGGCTACACCTTC. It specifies CASTGRLGYGYTF.

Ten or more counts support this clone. The CDR3 loop is CASSLGQGLYNEQFF. The CDR3 DNA sequence: TGTGCCAGCAGCTTGGGGCAGGGATTATACAATGAGCAGTTCTTC. This chain links TRBV5-8 with TRBJ2-1; TRBD1 is a possible D gene (5 bases). Germline V gene data show CDR1 as SGHTS and CDR2 as YDEGEE. V lost 0 bases and J lost 4, with 11 bases in between. This CDR3 region has 15 residues.

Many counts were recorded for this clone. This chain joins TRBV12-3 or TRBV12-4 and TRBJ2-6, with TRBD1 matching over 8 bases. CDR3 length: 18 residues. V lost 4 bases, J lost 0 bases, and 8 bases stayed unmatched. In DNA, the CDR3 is TGTGCCAGCAGTTGGGTGACAGGGGCAAGCTCTGGGGCCAACGTCCTGACTTTC. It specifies CASSWVTGASSGANVLTF.